These 5 T cell receptor beta chains were all obtained from the same sample, sequenced in a study of T cell repertoires in cytomegalovirus infection. TCRdb processed the reads anew with MiXCR; each CDR3 protein has one entry. Here the sample spans approximately 490,000 distinct CDR3 sequences, approximately 10% being singletons. Sample: PBMCs. All receptors come from a human donor in good health (CMV status not recorded). Some clones in this sample may be carry-over from other donors' samples.

This clonotype was seen a handful of times. V gene TRBV5-4 combines with J gene TRBJ1-1; no reliable D call. This CDR3 region has 13 residues. The V end was cut by 0 bases, the J end by 6 bases, with 9 bases between. The germline V gene encodes CDR1 SGHNT and CDR2 YYREEE (reference sequence). CDR3 DNA: TGTGCCAGCAGCTTGGCCGGTTGGGCTGAAGCTTTCTTT. Translated, it gives CASSLAGWAEAFF.

This clonotype was detected a few times. The chain combines TRBV5-1 with TRBJ2-1; D might be TRBD1 or TRBD2, each matching 7 bases. Germline CDR1 is SGHRS and CDR2 is YFSETQ. Trimming took 7 bases from V and 8 from J, leaving 19 bases between them. The CDR3 has 14 amino acids. CDR3 coding DNA: TGCGCCAGCTGGGACAGCGGGATAGTAGATGAGCAGTTCTTC. Its protein product is CASWDSGIVDEQFF.

At least ten counts were recorded for this clonotype. The chain links TRBV12-3 or TRBV12-4 to TRBJ2-1; no definite D call. V was trimmed by 6 bases and J by 5 bases, leaving 11 bases between them. The CDR3 consists of 13 residues. The CDR3 spells CASRSDVNNEQFF. The CDR3, as DNA: TGTGCCAGCAGATCCGACGTCAACAATGAGCAGTTCTTC.

In this sample, this clonotype turned up many times. This chain links TRBV7-2 with TRBJ1-2; D is perhaps TRBD1 (5 bases). Germline V gene data show CDR1 as SGHTA and CDR2 as FQGNSA. V gave up 5 bases and J gave up 8 bases, with 18 bases separating them. The CDR3 has 14 amino acids. As DNA, the CDR3 is TGTGCCAGCAGCGCCCTCGAGGGGCTAGACGGCTACACCTTC. Residues: CASSALEGLDGYTF. The full variable domain, completed using reference TRBV7-2 and TRBJ1-2, is GAGVSQSPSNKVTEKGKDVELRCDPISGHTALYWYRQSLGQGLEFLIYFQGNSAPDKSGLPSDRFSAERTGGSVSTLTIQRTQQEDSAVYLCASSALEGLDGYTFGSGTRLTVV.

This clonotype was observed at least ten times. V usage is TRBV7-9 and J usage is TRBJ2-5; a possible D gene is TRBD1 (5 bases). V lost 1 base and J 5 bases, leaving 8 bases between the germline ends. In germline, CDR1 is SEHNR, CDR2 FQNEAQ (reference sequence). The CDR3 runs to 13 residues. This CDR3 reads CASSLVGAETQYF. CDR3 nucleotides: TGTGCCAGCAGCTTAGTTGGGGCGGAGACCCAGTACTTC.